The clone carrying this T cell receptor (beta chain) has a handful of counts. What it recognizes is unknown. With 3 bases clipped from V and 1 base from J, the junction kept 9 bases outside the gene matches. CDR1 is DFQATT, CDR2 SNEGSKA, per germline (reference sequence). The CDR3 runs to 16 residues. TCRdb fed the reads into MiXCR, producing one record per CDR3 protein. The top ten hold just under 3% of the sample, which has over 150,000 distinct CDR3 sequences, approximately 19% seen once. This record belongs to a study of T cell repertoires in cytomegalovirus infection. Background on the study: CMV infection together with matching HLA type was indicated by public TCR beta signatures. Study results and limitations: HLA-C-restricted CMV-specific TCR beta clonotypes prevailed in the ex vivo response. Cumulative public TCR beta family frequency identified carriers of CMV plus the relevant HLA.

The clonotype originates from a human donor in good health (CMV status not recorded). Some clones in this sample may be carry-over from other donors' samples. The sequenced sample was PBMCs. This rearrangement joins TRBV20-1 to TRBJ2-1; 7 nucleotides line up with TRBD2. The DNA for the CDR3 is TGCAGTGCTAGGACTCAAGCGGGAAGGTCCTACAATGAGCAGTTCTTC. Encoded protein: CSARTQAGRSYNEQFF.